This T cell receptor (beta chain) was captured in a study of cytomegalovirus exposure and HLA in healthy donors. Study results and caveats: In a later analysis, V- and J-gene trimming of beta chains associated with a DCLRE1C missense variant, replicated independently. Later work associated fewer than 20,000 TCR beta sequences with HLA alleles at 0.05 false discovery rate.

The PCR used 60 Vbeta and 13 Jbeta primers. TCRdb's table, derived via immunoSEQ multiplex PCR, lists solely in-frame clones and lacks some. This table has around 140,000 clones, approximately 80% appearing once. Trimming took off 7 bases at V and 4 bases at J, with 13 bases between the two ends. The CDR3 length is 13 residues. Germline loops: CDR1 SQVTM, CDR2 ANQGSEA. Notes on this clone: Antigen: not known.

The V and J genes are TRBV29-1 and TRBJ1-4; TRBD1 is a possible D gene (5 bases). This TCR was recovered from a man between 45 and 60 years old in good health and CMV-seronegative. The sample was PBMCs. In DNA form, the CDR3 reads TGCAGCGCTTCCGGGACTTATAATGAAAAACTGTTTTTT. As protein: CSASGTYNEKLFF.